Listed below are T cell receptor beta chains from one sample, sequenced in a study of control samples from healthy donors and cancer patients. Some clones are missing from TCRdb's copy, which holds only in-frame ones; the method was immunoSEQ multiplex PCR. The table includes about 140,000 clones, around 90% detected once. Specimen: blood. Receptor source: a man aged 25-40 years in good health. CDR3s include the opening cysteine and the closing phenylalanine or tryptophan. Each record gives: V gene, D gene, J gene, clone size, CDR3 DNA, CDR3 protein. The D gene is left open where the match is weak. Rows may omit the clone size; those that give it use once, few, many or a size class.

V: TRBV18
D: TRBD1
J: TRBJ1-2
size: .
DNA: TGTGCCAGCTCATCGGACAGGGTGTATGGCTACACCTTC
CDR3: CASSSDRVYGYTF

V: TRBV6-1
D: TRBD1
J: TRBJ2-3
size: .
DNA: TGTGCCAGCAGTGAGGGACAGGCGGCAGATACGCAGTATTTT
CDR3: CASSEGQAADTQYF

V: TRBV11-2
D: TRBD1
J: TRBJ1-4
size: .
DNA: TGTGCCAGCAGCCAGGGACAGGGGATGAATGAAAAACTGTTTTTT
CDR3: CASSQGQGMNEKLFF

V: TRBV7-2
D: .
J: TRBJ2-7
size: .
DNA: TGTGCCAGCAGCTTAGTACCCCAGGTTTCCTACGAGCAGTACTTC
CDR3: CASSLVPQVSYEQYF

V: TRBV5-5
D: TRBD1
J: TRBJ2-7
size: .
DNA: TGTGCCAGCAGCTTATTTCCGGGACAGGGGGCTATCTTGAGCTACGAGCAGTACTTC
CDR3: CASSLFPGQGAILSYEQYF

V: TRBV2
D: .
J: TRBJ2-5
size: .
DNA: TGTGCCAGCAGGGCCCGACGCGCCTCGCTCCGAGAGACCCAGTACTTC
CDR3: CASRARRASLRETQYF

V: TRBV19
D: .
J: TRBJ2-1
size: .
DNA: TGTGCCAGTAGTATGACTAGTCCGGGCGATGAGCAGTTCTTC
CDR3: CASSMTSPGDEQFF

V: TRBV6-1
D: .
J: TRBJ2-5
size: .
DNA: TGTGCCAGCAGTGAAGGACCCGGGGAGACCCAGTACTTC
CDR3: CASSEGPGETQYF

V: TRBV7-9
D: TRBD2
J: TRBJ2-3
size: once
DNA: TGTGCCAGCAGCCTACATTGGACTAGCGGGGTGTTGGATACGCAGTATTTT
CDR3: CASSLHWTSGVLDTQYF

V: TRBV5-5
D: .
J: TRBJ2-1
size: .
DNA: TGTGCCAGCAGCTTGGCCCGGTTTGGTGAGCAGTTCTTC
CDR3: CASSLARFGEQFF

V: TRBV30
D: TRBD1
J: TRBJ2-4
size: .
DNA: TGTGCCTGGAGTCGGGACAGCCAAAACATTCAGTACTTC
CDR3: CAWSRDSQNIQYF

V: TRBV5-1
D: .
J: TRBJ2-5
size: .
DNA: TGCGCCAGCAGCTTGGGGAGGCTCCAAGAGACCCAGTACTTC
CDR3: CASSLGRLQETQYF

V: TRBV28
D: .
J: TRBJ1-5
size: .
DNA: TGTGCCAGCAGTAAAGTGGGCAATCAGCCCCAGCATTTT
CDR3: CASSKVGNQPQHF

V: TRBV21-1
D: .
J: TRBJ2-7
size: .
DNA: TGTGCCAGCAGCAAAGGATATCGGGCAGGTTCGTTCAATTACTACGAGCAGTACTTC
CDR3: CASSKGYRAGSFNYYEQYF

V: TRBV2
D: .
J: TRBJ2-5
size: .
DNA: TGTGCCAGCAGGCGTTTTGGGGAGACCCAGTACTTC
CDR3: CASRRFGETQYF

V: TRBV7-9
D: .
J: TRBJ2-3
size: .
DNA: TGTGCCAGCAGCTTAGTTTCTGGAAGCACAGATACGCAGTATTTT
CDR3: CASSLVSGSTDTQYF

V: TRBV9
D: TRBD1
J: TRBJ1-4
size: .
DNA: TGTGCCAGCAGCGACGGGACAGGGCTTAATGAAAAACTGTTTTTT
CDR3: CASSDGTGLNEKLFF

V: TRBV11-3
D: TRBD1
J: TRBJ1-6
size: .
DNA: TGTGCCAGCAGCCTACGGACAGGGGTTAATTCACCCCTCCACTTT
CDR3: CASSLRTGVNSPLHF

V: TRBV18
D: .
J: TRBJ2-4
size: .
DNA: TGTGCCAGCTCACCATTCGGGGAGGAAACCAAAAACATTCAGTACTTC
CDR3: CASSPFGEETKNIQYF

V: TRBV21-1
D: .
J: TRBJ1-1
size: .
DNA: TGTGCCAGCAGCAAACCCCCAGGGACAGGAGTACCGAACACTGAAGCTTTCTTT
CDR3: CASSKPPGTGVPNTEAFF

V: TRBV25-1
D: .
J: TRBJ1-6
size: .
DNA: TGTGCCAGCAGTGACCGATGGGTTTCACCCCTCCACTTT
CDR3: CASSDRWVSPLHF

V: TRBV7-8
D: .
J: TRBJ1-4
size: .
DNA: TGTGCCAGCAGCCTGAGGGGGAATGCCGCAACTAATGAAAAACTGTTTTTT
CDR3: CASSLRGNAATNEKLFF

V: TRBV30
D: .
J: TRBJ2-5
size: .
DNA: TGTGCCTGGAGTCCCCAGGATAATCAGGAGACCCAGTACTTC
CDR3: CAWSPQDNQETQYF

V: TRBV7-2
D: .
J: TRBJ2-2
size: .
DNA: TGTGCCAGCAGCTTAGTCCGCTTAGGGGTTTTTAACCCCGGGGAGCTGTTTTTT
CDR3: CASSLVRLGVFNPGELFF

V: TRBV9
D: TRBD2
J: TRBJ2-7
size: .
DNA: TGTGCCAGCAGCGCGGGACTAGCGGGCTCCTACGAGCAGTACTTC
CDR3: CASSAGLAGSYEQYF

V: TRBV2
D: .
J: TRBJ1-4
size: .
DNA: TGTGCCAGCAGTGATAGGCAGGGTAATGAAAAACTGTTTTTT
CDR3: CASSDRQGNEKLFF

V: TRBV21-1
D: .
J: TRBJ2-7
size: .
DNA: TGTGCCAGCAGCCTCCTCGAGGGGGGGGACAGGGAAAATTACGAGCAGTACTTC
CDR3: CASSLLEGGDRENYEQYF

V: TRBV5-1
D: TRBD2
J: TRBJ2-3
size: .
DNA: TGCGCCAGCAGCCCATATTTAGCGGGAGCGACAGATACGCAGTATTTT
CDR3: CASSPYLAGATDTQYF